One sample yielded the 26 T cell receptor beta chains listed below, sequenced in a study of shared clonotypes between healthy human individuals. Generated by immunoSEQ multiplex PCR, the TCRdb table keeps only in-frame clones and is missing some. The sample consists of some 1,900,000 clones, over 85% of them appearing once. Positive CCR7 selection of CD45RO-negative cells yielded the naive CD8 cells, and terminally differentiated effector memory CD45RA+ cells were excluded. Sequenced material: naive CD8+ T cells sorted from blood. The receptors originated from a man aged 18 to 30 in good health.

This chain joins TRBV27 and TRBJ2-1, with D possibly being TRBD1 (6 bases). Germline values: CDR1 MNHEY, CDR2 SMNVEV (reference sequence). This CDR3 comprises 13 residues. Trimming stripped 5 bases from V and 4 bases from J, with 9 bases between. CDR3: CASSQQGYNEQFF. The CDR3 bases are TGTGCCAGCAGTCAACAGGGATACAATGAGCAGTTCTTC.

This clone occurred once. This sequence joins TRBV29-1 and TRBJ1-2, with TRBD1 matching 7 bases. There are 13 residues in the CDR3. CDR1 is SQVTM, CDR2 ANQGSEA, per germline. V lost 5 bases, J lost 1 base, and 4 bases stayed unmatched. The CDR3 is CSVTDRNNYGYTF. The CDR3 bases are TGCAGCGTTACGGACAGGAATAACTATGGCTACACCTTC.

The chain carries TRBV11-2 and TRBJ2-7, with D possibly being TRBD1 or TRBD2 (5 bases each). This CDR3 contains 15 residues. Trimming shortened V by 9 bases and J by 6 bases, and 24 bases separated the two germline ends. Germline loops: CDR1 SGHAT, CDR2 FQNNGV. CDR3 nucleotide sequence: TGTGCCAGTCCAGGGACCCCCCTAGGTGTACGCGAGCAGTACTTC. This encodes CASPGTPLGVREQYF.

The rearrangement joins TRBV19 to TRBJ2-1, with D perhaps matching TRBD2 (5 bases). V was clipped by 3 bases and J by 8 bases, with 11 bases between them. Germline V CDR1 and CDR2: LNHDA, SQIVND (reference sequence). This CDR3 has 13 residues. In DNA, the CDR3 is TGTGCCAGTAGTATGCTCTCAGCGGATGAGCAGTTCTTC. Encoded protein: CASSMLSADEQFF. The variable domain in full, completed from reference TRBV19 and TRBJ2-1, reads DGGITQSPKYLFRKEGQNVTLSCEQNLNHDAMYWYRQDPGQGLRLIYYSQIVNDFQKGDIAEGYSVSREKKESFPLTVTSAQKNPTAFYLCASSMLSADEQFFGPGTRLTVL.

The chain carries TRBV11-2 and TRBJ2-5, with a weak D call TRBD1 (6 bases). Germline V gene sequence: CDR1 SGHAT, CDR2 FQNNGV. The CDR3 is 14 amino acids. The V end lost 2 bases, the J end lost 5 bases, and 12 bases lay between the germline ends. Written as DNA, the CDR3 is TGTGCCAGCAGCTTAACAGGGAGTGTGGAGACCCAGTACTTC. Translated: CASSLTGSVETQYF. Full variable domain (missing parts from reference TRBV11-2 and TRBJ2-5): EAGVAQSPRYKIIEKRQSVAFWCNPISGHATLYWYQQILGQGPKLLIQFQNNGVVDDSQLPKDRFSAERLKGVDSTLKIQPAKLEDSAVYLCASSLTGSVETQYFGPGTRLLVL.

This clone was counted a single time. The V gene is TRBV27, the J gene TRBJ1-3; D gene uncertain. Trimming removed 6 bases from V and 3 bases from J, with 18 bases in between. From germline, CDR1 is MNHEY and CDR2 SMNVEV (reference sequence). The CDR3 totals 16 residues. CDR3 in DNA: TGTGCCAGCAGCCCCTCATCCGGGGAATATGGAAACACCATATATTTT. This codes for CASSPSSGEYGNTIYF.

The chain couples TRBV4-1 to TRBJ2-3; TRBD2 agrees at 7 bases. The germline V gene has CDR1 MGHRA and CDR2 YSYEKL. This CDR3 is built from 12 residues. V shed 5 bases and J 5 bases; nucleotides not matched to a gene: 1. The chain's CDR3 is CASSWGGDTQYF. DNA for the CDR3: TGCGCCAGCAGCTGGGGGGGAGATACGCAGTATTTT.

The chain has TRBV27 and TRBJ1-5; D gene uncertain. The CDR3 is 17 residues long. Trimming took 0 bases from V and 0 from J, leaving 12 bases between them. Per germline, CDR1 MNHEY and CDR2 SMNVEV (reference sequence). The CDR3 nucleotides read TGTGCCAGCAGTTTATCCGAGCCAAGTCCTAGCAATCAGCCCCAGCATTTT. Amino acids: CASSLSEPSPSNQPQHF.

The chain joins TRBV4-3 to TRBJ2-2; TRBD1 agrees at 10 bases. The V gene's germline CDR1 is LGHNA and CDR2 YSLEER. The length of the CDR3 is 15 residues. V shed 0 bases and J 6 bases; nucleotides not matched to a gene: 1. The CDR3 loop is CASSQETGGPGELFF. In nucleotides, the CDR3 is TGCGCCAGCAGCCAAGAGACAGGGGGCCCCGGGGAGCTGTTTTTT.

This clone was picked up one time. The J gene is TRBJ2-7, the V gene TRBV9, with D possibly matching TRBD2 (6 bases). The germline CDR1 and CDR2 sequences are SGDLS and YYNGEE. This CDR3 has 17 residues. The germline V and J ends were trimmed by 0 bases and 2 bases, with 18 bases remaining between them. For the CDR3, the DNA is TGTGCCAGCAGCGTAGTAACAGTCGGGGGACTCGCCTACGAGCAGTACTTC. It encodes CASSVVTVGGLAYEQYF.

DNA of the CDR3: TGCGCCAGCAGCTCAAGGCCGAGGGCGGCGAGGTCTAATGAAAAACTGTTTTTT. Encoded protein: CASSSRPRAARSNEKLFF. The chain links TRBV4-1 to TRBJ1-4; D unclear. V was shortened by 5 bases and J by 3 bases, with 22 bases between the two germline ends. Germline CDR1 MGHRA, CDR2 YSYEKL. The CDR3 is made up of 18 amino acids.

This chain links TRBV7-6 with TRBJ2-6; the D is unclear. The CDR3 length is 14 residues. Trimming cost V 4 bases and J 4 bases, with 8 bases left between them. Per germline, CDR1 SGHVS and CDR2 FNYEAQ. CDR3 sequence reads: CASSSNPGANVLTF. CDR3 nucleotides: TGTGCCAGCAGCTCCAATCCCGGGGCCAACGTCCTGACTTTC.

This clone occurred once. This sample includes further DNA sequences coding for the same CDR3. V and J are TRBV10-2 and TRBJ2-2; D ambiguous. Trimming cost V 6 bases and J 7 bases, with 6 bases left between them. Germline V gene sequence: CDR1 WSHSY, CDR2 SAAADI. There are 11 residues in the CDR3. CDR3 in DNA: TGCGCCAGCAGCGATGGCGGGGAGCTGTTTTTT. Translated: CASSDGGELFF.

The genes are TRBV5-1 and TRBJ2-7, with a weak D call TRBD1 (6 bases). There are 15 residues in the CDR3. Trimming took off 0 bases at V and 5 bases at J, with 15 bases between the two ends. Looked up from germline, CDR1 is SGHRS and CDR2 is YFSETQ. In nucleotides, the CDR3 is TGCGCCAGCAGCTTGGCCGTGACAGGACCAAACGAGCAGTACTTC. Translated, it gives CASSLAVTGPNEQYF.

The CDR3 DNA reads TGCGCCAGCAGTGAGTATACTAGCGGAGACAATGAGCAGTTCTTC. Protein product: CASSEYTSGDNEQFF. The chain combines TRBV10-2 with TRBJ2-1; 8 nucleotides align to TRBD2. Per germline, CDR1 WSHSY and CDR2 SAAADI. The CDR3 runs 15 residues. V lost 1 base to trimming and J lost 5 bases; unmatched junction nucleotides: 4.

As for this clone: This specimen includes other DNA sequences encoding the same CDR3. The chain joins TRBV9 to TRBJ1-3, with D unresolved. CDR1 and CDR2 (germline): SGDLS, YYNGEE. Trimming cost V 0 bases and J 0 bases, with 7 bases left between them. The CDR3 spans 15 residues. The CDR3 DNA reads as TGTGCCAGCAGCGTAGCTGGGAGCTCTGGAAACACCATATATTTT. Translated, it gives CASSVAGSSGNTIYF.

The chain carries TRBV30 and TRBJ1-5; D gene ambiguous. Germline V gene lookup returns CDR1 GTSNPN and CDR2 SVGIG (reference sequence). This CDR3 has 15 amino acids. Trimming cost V 0 bases and J 1 base, with 10 bases left between them. This chain's CDR3 is CAWSVDGFSNQPQHF. In DNA, the CDR3 is TGTGCCTGGAGTGTAGACGGCTTCAGCAATCAGCCCCAGCATTTT. Full variable domain (outside the CDR3, taken from reference TRBV30 and TRBJ1-5): SQTIHQWPATLVQPVGSPLSLECTVEGTSNPNLYWYRQAAGRGLQLLFYSVGIGQISSEVPQNLSASRPQDRQFILSSKKLLLSDSGFYLCAWSVDGFSNQPQHFGDGTRLSIL.

This clone was seen just once. This chain links TRBV27 with TRBJ1-1; TRBD1 agrees at 9 bases. With 7 bases clipped from V and 1 base from J, the junction kept 4 bases outside the gene matches. This CDR3 has 14 residues. Per the germline V gene, CDR1 is MNHEY and CDR2 is SMNVEV (reference sequence). The CDR3: CASTMTGGNTEAFF. In DNA, the CDR3 is TGTGCCAGCACTATGACAGGGGGGAACACTGAAGCTTTCTTT.

The chain joins TRBV19 to TRBJ1-1; D gene uncertain. Trimming cost V 3 bases and J 4 bases, with 12 bases left between them. The CDR3 sequence is 14 residues long. The germline V gene has CDR1 LNHDA and CDR2 SQIVND (reference sequence). CDR3 DNA: TGTGCCAGTAGTATCCCCGTTGGTTCCACTGAAGCTTTCTTT. Translating gives CASSIPVGSTEAFF.

The V call is TRBV7-9, the J call TRBJ1-2, with D uncertain. Germline V lookup: CDR1 SEHNR, CDR2 FQNEAQ (reference sequence). The CDR3 is made up of 12 amino acids. V lost 7 bases to trimming and J lost 10 bases, with 16 bases between them. CDR3 in DNA: TGTGCCAGCACCTCCTCGGACCTCTACTACACCTTC. The encoded protein is CASTSSDLYYTF.

This rearrangement joins TRBV30 to TRBJ1-2; D is perhaps TRBD1 (5 bases). CDR3 size: 15 residues. Germline CDR1 is GTSNPN and CDR2 is SVGIG (reference sequence). Trimming removed 0 bases from V and 4 bases from J, with 15 bases in between. CDR3 DNA sequence: TGTGCCTGGAGTGTACTTCAGGGATTGGGCTATGGCTACACCTTC. Protein sequence: CAWSVLQGLGYGYTF. Full variable domain (remainder filled in from reference TRBV30 and TRBJ1-2): SQTIHQWPATLVQPVGSPLSLECTVEGTSNPNLYWYRQAAGRGLQLLFYSVGIGQISSEVPQNLSASRPQDRQFILSSKKLLLSDSGFYLCAWSVLQGLGYGYTFGSGTRLTVV.

Turning to this clone: The junction differs from germline at one of its ends, possibly a read error. This chain links TRBV7-7 with TRBJ1-5; D is ambiguous. The CDR3 has 15 residues. Germline assignment: CDR1 SSHAT and CDR2 FNYEAQ (reference sequence). The CDR3 loop reads CASSLEVTLIRPQHF. CDR3 DNA: TGTGCTAGCAGCTTAGAGGTGACTTTAATCAGGCCCCAGCATTTT.

The J gene is TRBJ1-5, the V gene TRBV10-2; D uncertain. Per the germline V gene, CDR1 is WSHSY and CDR2 is SAAADI. The germline V and J ends were trimmed by 4 bases and 4 bases, with 11 bases remaining between them. The CDR3 length is 14 residues. In DNA, the CDR3 is TGCGCCAGCAGTGCTGATTGGGTGAATCAGCCCCAGCATTTT. Protein: CASSADWVNQPQHF.

This chain connects TRBV7-6 to TRBJ2-5; 8 bases fit TRBD2. The trim removed 4 bases at V and 10 bases at J, leaving 14 bases unmatched. Germline values: CDR1 SGHVS, CDR2 FNYEAQ. This CDR3 region has 15 residues. Here the CDR3 DNA reads TGTGCCAGCAGCTCCGAACTAGCGGCCACCATAGGCCAGTACTTC. This gives the protein CASSSELAATIGQYF.

The gene calls are TRBV5-8 and TRBJ2-7; D gene uncertain. The V end lost 1 base, the J end lost 6 bases, and 8 bases lay between the germline ends. CDR1 is SGHTS, CDR2 YDEGEE, per germline. The length of the CDR3 is 12 residues. CDR3 coding DNA: TGTGCCAGCAGCTTGTTGGCTATCGAGCAGTACTTC. Its translation is CASSLLAIEQYF.

J is TRBJ2-5 and V is TRBV18; D possibly matches TRBD1 or TRBD2 (6 bases each). V lost 3 bases to trimming and J lost 2 bases, with 16 bases between them. CDR1 and CDR2 from the germline V gene are KGHSH and LQKENI. The CDR3 consists of 16 residues. CDR3 sequence (DNA): TGTGCCAGCTCACCCCCGAGGGGGGAGACGCAAGAGACCCAGTACTTC. Protein product: CASSPPRGETQETQYF.